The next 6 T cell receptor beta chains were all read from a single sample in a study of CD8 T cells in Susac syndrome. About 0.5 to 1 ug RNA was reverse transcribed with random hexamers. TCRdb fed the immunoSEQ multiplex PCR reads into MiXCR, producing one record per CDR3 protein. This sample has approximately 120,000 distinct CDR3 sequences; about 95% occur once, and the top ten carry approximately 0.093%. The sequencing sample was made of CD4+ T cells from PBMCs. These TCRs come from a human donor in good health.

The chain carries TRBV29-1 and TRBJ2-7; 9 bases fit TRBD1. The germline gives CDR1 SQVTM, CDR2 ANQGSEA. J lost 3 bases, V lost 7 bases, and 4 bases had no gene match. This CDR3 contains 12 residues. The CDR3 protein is CSGGQGHYEQYF. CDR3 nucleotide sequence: TGCAGCGGGGGACAGGGACACTACGAGCAGTACTTC.

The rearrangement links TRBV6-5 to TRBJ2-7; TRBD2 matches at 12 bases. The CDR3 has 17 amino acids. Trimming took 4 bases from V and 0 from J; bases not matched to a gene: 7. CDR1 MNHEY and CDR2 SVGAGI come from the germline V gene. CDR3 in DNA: TGTGCCAGCAGTTCCGGACTAGCGGGGCCTTCCTCCTACGAGCAGTACTTC. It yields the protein CASSSGLAGPSSYEQYF.

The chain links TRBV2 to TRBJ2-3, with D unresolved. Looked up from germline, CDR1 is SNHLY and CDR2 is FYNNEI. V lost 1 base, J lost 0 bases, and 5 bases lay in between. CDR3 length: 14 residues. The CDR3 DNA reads TGTGCCAGCAGTGAAGATTCTAGCACAGATACGCAGTATTTT. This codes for CASSEDSSTDTQYF.

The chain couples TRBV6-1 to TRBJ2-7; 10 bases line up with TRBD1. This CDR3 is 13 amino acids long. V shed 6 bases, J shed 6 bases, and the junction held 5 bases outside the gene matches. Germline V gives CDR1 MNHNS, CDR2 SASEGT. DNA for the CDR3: TGTGCCAGCAGGGACAGGGGGAGGCCCGAGCAGTACTTC. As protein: CASRDRGRPEQYF.

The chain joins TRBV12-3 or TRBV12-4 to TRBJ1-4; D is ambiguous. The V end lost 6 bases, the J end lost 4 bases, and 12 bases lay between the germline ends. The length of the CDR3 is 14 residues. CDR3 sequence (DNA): TGTGCCAGCAGCCGACGACGGCTTAATGAAAAACTGTTTTTT. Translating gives CASSRRRLNEKLFF.

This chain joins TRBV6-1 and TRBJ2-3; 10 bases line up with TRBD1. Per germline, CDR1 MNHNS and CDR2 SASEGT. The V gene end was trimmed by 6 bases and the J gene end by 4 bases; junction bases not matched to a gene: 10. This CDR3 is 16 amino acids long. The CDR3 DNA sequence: TGTGCCAGCAGGCAAGGGCCGGGACAGGGGTCAGATACGCAGTATTTT. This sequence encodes CASRQGPGQGSDTQYF.